This is a list of T cell receptor beta chains from one sample in a study of metastatic and nonmetastatic thyroid tumors. With MiXCR, TCRdb called clones anew from the PCR reads. The sample consists of roughly 11,000 clones, about 27% of them appearing once. The sequenced sample was adjacent normal tissue. The source of these receptors is a male donor with papillary thyroid cancer or a benign thyroid nodule (not recorded which). Some clones in this sample may be carry-over from other donors' samples. Both conserved end residues are part of each CDR3. Each record gives: D gene, V gene, J gene, clone size, CDR3 protein, CDR3 DNA. D genes are given only for firm matches. For some rows the clone size is stated as once, few or many, or as a class when expanded; others skip it.

>NA|TRBV28|TRBJ2-3|few
CASSSSRTHPDTQYF
TGTGCCAGCAGTTCCTCCAGAACGCATCCAGATACGCAGTATTTT
>TRBD2|TRBV6-2/TRBV6-3|TRBJ2-1|NA
CASSDRLAGVGRYNEQFF
TGTGCCAGCAGTGACAGGCTAGCGGGAGTGGGCCGCTACAATGAGCAGTTCTTC
>NA|TRBV5-5|TRBJ2-7|NA
CASSLGGVTPNEQYF
TGTGCCAGCAGCTTGGGAGGGGTTACTCCCAACGAGCAGTACTTC
>NA|TRBV5-8|TRBJ2-7|NA
CASSIRRGSGEQYF
TGTGCCAGCAGCATAAGGAGGGGGTCTGGGGAGCAGTACTTC
>NA|TRBV12-5|TRBJ2-1|medium-sized
CASGLDLGNEQFF
TGTGCTAGTGGCCTCGACCTGGGCAATGAGCAGTTCTTC
>NA|TRBV10-3|TRBJ1-1|medium-sized
CAISDPTDYTEAFF
TGTGCCATCAGTGATCCGACAGACTACACTGAAGCTTTCTTT
>TRBD2|TRBV6-5|TRBJ2-1|many
CASSYSGDEQFF
TGTGCCAGCAGTTACAGCGGGGATGAGCAGTTCTTC
>NA|TRBV2|TRBJ1-1|medium-sized
CASSEAGRGWAFF
TGTGCCAGCAGTGAAGCGGGACGGGGTTGGGCTTTCTTT
>TRBD1|TRBV6-1|TRBJ1-2|few
CASVETGTVAGYTF
TGTGCCAGCGTGGAGACAGGGACAGTGGCTGGCTACACCTTC
>TRBD2|TRBV5-1|TRBJ2-3|NA
CASSRPLASGGVEDTQYF
TGCGCCAGCAGCCGGCCTTTGGCGAGCGGGGGGGTGGAAGATACGCAGTATTTT
>NA|TRBV7-6|TRBJ2-7|NA
CAGSFSRYDGQYF
TGTGCCGGCAGCTTCTCCCGGTACGACGGGCAGTACTTC
>NA|TRBV6-1|TRBJ1-1|NA
CASTQTGNTEAFF
TGTGCCAGCACCCAGACAGGAAACACTGAAGCTTTCTTT
>TRBD1|TRBV19|TRBJ1-2|many
CASSMTGTGEIISYGYTF
TGTGCCAGTAGTATGACCGGGACAGGAGAAATAATAAGCTATGGCTACACCTTC
>TRBD1|TRBV29-1|TRBJ2-3|few
CSVSGTVRLSATQYF
TGCAGCGTTTCTGGGACAGTTCGTCTTTCAGCTACGCAGTATTTT
>TRBD1|TRBV9|TRBJ1-6|medium-sized
CASSAGTGGRSPLHF
TGTGCCAGCAGCGCCGGGACAGGGGGCAGGTCACCCCTCCACTTT
>NA|TRBV9|TRBJ2-3|medium-sized
CASSPGLARDTQYF
TGTGCCAGCAGTCCCGGACTGGCCAGAGATACGCAGTATTTT
>NA|TRBV27|TRBJ1-2|medium-sized
CASRPRQATNYGYTF
TGTGCCAGCCGACCAAGACAGGCAACTAACTATGGCTACACCTTC
>NA|TRBV9|TRBJ2-7|NA
CASSVGLPSSYEQYF
TGTGCCAGCAGCGTAGGACTACCAAGCTCCTACGAGCAGTACTTC
>TRBD2|TRBV5-1|TRBJ2-5|medium-sized
CASSLTSGSRETQYF
TGCGCCAGCAGCTTAACTAGCGGGAGTAGAGAGACCCAGTACTTC